This passage covers 30 T cell receptor beta chains from one sample sequenced in a study of control samples from healthy donors and cancer patients. Only in-frame clones appear in the TCRdb table, and some are missing; sequencing was by immunoSEQ multiplex PCR. The table has under 55,000 clones, 75% to 90% seen once; the top ten hold around 10%. Sequencing was performed on blood. These receptor sequences come from a man in his 70s in good health.

The chain joins TRBV13 to TRBJ2-7; TRBD1 matches 8 bases. The CDR3 has 15 amino acids. Germline V gene data show CDR1 as PRHDT and CDR2 as FYEKMQ (reference sequence). V lost 1 base to trimming and J lost 3 bases; unmatched junction nucleotides: 5. In DNA form, the CDR3 reads TGTGCCAGCAGCTTAGCGGCAGGGGGCGTCTACGAGCAGTACTTC. Translation: CASSLAAGGVYEQYF.

The rearrangement links TRBV5-1 to TRBJ2-1; 13 bases are a match to TRBD2. The CDR3 is made up of 15 amino acids. CDR1 is SGHRS, CDR2 YFSETQ, per germline. With 7 bases clipped from V and 7 bases from J, the junction kept 8 bases outside the gene matches. CDR3 region: CASVIGLAGANEQFF. The CDR3 DNA is TGCGCCAGCGTCATTGGACTAGCGGGAGCTAATGAGCAGTTCTTC. The full variable domain, its missing parts supplied by reference TRBV5-1 and TRBJ2-1, is KAGVTQTPRYLIKTRGQQVTLSCSPISGHRSVSWYQQTPGQGLQFLFEYFSETQRNKGNFPGRFSGRQFSNSRSEMNVSTLELGDSALYLCASVIGLAGANEQFFGPGTRLTVL.

The chain links TRBV3-1 (or the pseudogene TRBV3-2) to TRBJ2-3; D is uncertain. The length of the CDR3 is 13 residues. Deletions cut 2 bases from V and 1 base from J, with 4 bases between. Germline loops: CDR1 LGHDT, CDR2 YNNKEL (reference sequence). The CDR3 spells CASSQHGTDTQYF. In DNA, the CDR3 is TGTGCCAGCAGCCAACATGGCACAGATACGCAGTATTTT.

This chain joins TRBV25-1 and TRBJ2-3; 10 bases line up with TRBD2. This CDR3 comprises 17 residues. Germline assignment: CDR1 MGHDK and CDR2 SYGVNS. The junction had 4 bases not matched to a gene; V was cut back by 1 base and J by 0 bases. The CDR3 here is CASSELASGSSTDTQYF. DNA for the CDR3: TGTGCCAGCAGTGAATTGGCTAGCGGGAGTAGCACAGATACGCAGTATTTT.

This sequence joins TRBV18 and TRBJ2-7; 11 positions match TRBD2. Germline V gene data show CDR1 as KGHSH and CDR2 as LQKENI. The CDR3 is made up of 14 amino acids. V was pared by 3 bases and J by 2 bases, with 0 bases of the junction left unmatched. Here the CDR3 reads CASSPTSGTYEQYF. Here the CDR3 DNA reads TGTGCCAGCTCACCGACTAGCGGGACCTACGAGCAGTACTTC.

V and J are TRBV6-1 and TRBJ1-5; perhaps TRBD1 as D (5 bases). Germline assignment: CDR1 MNHNS and CDR2 SASEGT. Trimming took off 2 bases at V and 3 bases at J, with 20 bases between the two ends. This CDR3 region has 18 residues. The CDR3 nucleotides read TGTGCCAGCAGTGAAAGGATACGAAGGGGATGGGACAATCAGCCCCAGCATTTT. Encoded protein: CASSERIRRGWDNQPQHF.

This chain links TRBV18 with TRBJ1-2; no reliable D call. This CDR3 is 15 amino acids long. Trimming pared 1 base from V and 4 bases from J, leaving 13 bases between. Germline-derived CDR1 and CDR2 are KGHSH and LQKENI. The CDR3 region is CASSPRAELSYGYTF. DNA of the CDR3: TGTGCCAGCTCACCACGGGCAGAGCTCTCCTATGGCTACACCTTC.

This clone has more than one count but fewer than ten. The J gene is TRBJ1-2, the V gene TRBV28, with 12 bases that match TRBD1. With V trimmed by 8 bases and J by 12 bases, 7 bases remained unmatched. Germline V gene data show CDR1 as MDHEN and CDR2 as SYDVKM. The CDR3 has 12 amino acids. The CDR3 DNA follows: TGTGCCAGCTCGGGGACAGGGGGCGTAGACACCTTC. It encodes CASSGTGGVDTF.

This clone was detected a few times. CDR3: CASGGHPNSPLHF. CDR3 coding DNA: TGTGCCAGCGGGGGACACCCGAATTCACCCCTCCACTTT. The V and J genes are TRBV6-5 and TRBJ1-6; D is possibly TRBD1 (6 bases). The length of the CDR3 is 13 residues. CDR1 and CDR2 from the germline V gene are MNHEY and SVGAGI. Trimming removed 8 bases at V and 7 bases at J, with 12 bases between.

The chain joins TRBV7-9 to TRBJ2-7; perhaps D is TRBD1 or TRBD2 (5 bases each). V was shortened by 8 bases and J by 4 bases, with 15 bases between the two germline ends. Looked up from germline, CDR1 is SEHNR and CDR2 is FQNEAQ (reference sequence). The CDR3 runs 13 residues. The DNA for the CDR3 is TGTGCCAGCGGGTTTGGGGGTCAATACGAGCAGTACTTC. It specifies CASGFGGQYEQYF.

The chain couples TRBV3-1 (or the pseudogene TRBV3-2) to TRBJ2-2; D not certain. From germline, CDR1 is LGHDT and CDR2 YNNKEL (reference sequence). V lost 0 bases and J 2 bases, leaving 7 bases between the germline ends. The CDR3 length is 15 residues. The DNA of the CDR3 is TGTGCCAGCAGCCAAGAACACATTAACACCGGGGAGCTGTTTTTT. Translated: CASSQEHINTGELFF.

By sample fraction, this clone is medium-sized (0.01 to 0.1%). The V and J genes are TRBV4-2 and TRBJ1-6; D is ambiguous. The ends were cut back, 3 bases at V and 10 bases at J, with 16 bases in the middle. The CDR3 sequence is 15 residues long. Germline CDR1 reads LGHNA; CDR2 reads YNFKEQ. The CDR3 sequence is CASSQGSVRTSPLHF. For the CDR3, the DNA is TGTGCCAGCAGCCAGGGAAGCGTTCGGACCTCACCCCTCCACTTT.

The chain has TRBV5-1 and TRBJ1-1, with 8 bases aligning to TRBD1. The CDR3 is made up of 15 amino acids. With 4 bases clipped from V and 5 bases from J, the junction kept 10 bases outside the gene matches. The germline V gene encodes CDR1 SGHRS and CDR2 YFSETQ. CDR3 amino acids: CASSDRRQGNTEAFF. CDR3 bases: TGCGCCAGCAGCGATCGCCGACAGGGGAATACTGAAGCTTTCTTT.

The chain joins TRBV18 to TRBJ2-1, with 7 bases that match TRBD2. Looked up from germline, CDR1 is KGHSH and CDR2 is LQKENI. The V segment lost 0 bases and the J segment 7 bases; nucleotides outside the gene matches: 6. This CDR3 spans 15 amino acids. The CDR3 coding sequence is TGTGCCAGCTCACCACCTCAGCGGGAATCAAATGAGCAGTTCTTC. Encoded protein: CASSPPQRESNEQFF. Supplemented by reference TRBV18 and TRBJ2-1, the full variable domain reads NAGVMQNPRHLVRRRGQEARLRCSPMKGHSHVYWYRQLPEEGLKFMVYLQKENIIDESGMPKERFSAEFPKEGPSILRIQQVVRGDSAAYFCASSPPQRESNEQFFGPGTRLTVL.

The genes are TRBV9 and TRBJ2-3; a weak D match, TRBD2 (5 bases). Germline V CDR1 and CDR2: SGDLS, YYNGEE. The CDR3 is 13 amino acids. V gave up 2 bases and J gave up 7 bases, with 11 bases separating them. The CDR3 here is CASSVDYSYTQYF. The CDR3 DNA follows: TGTGCCAGCAGCGTCGACTACTCTTATACGCAGTATTTT.

This clone was observed once. The chain carries TRBV5-1 and TRBJ2-1, with 7 bases fitting TRBD2. Germline trimming cut 0 bases from V and 2 bases from J; bases unmatched to any gene: 2. Germline V gene sequence: CDR1 SGHRS, CDR2 YFSETQ. CDR3 length: 15 residues. CDR3 sequence: CASSLGGSTYNEQFF. CDR3 coding DNA: TGCGCCAGCAGCTTGGGCGGGAGCACCTACAATGAGCAGTTCTTC.

The V and J genes are TRBV27 and TRBJ1-1; D perhaps matches TRBD1 (5 bases). CDR1 MNHEY and CDR2 SMNVEV come from the germline V gene (reference sequence). The CDR3 has 15 residues. Between the trimmed V and J ends, which lost 0 bases and 1 base, there was a span of 9 bases. The CDR3 DNA sequence: TGTGCCAGCAGTTTATCAGGGGCCCCGAACACTGAAGCTTTCTTT. It translates to CASSLSGAPNTEAFF.

The chain joins TRBV5-5 to TRBJ2-5, with no clear D. Germline loops: CDR1 SGHKS, CDR2 YYEKEE (reference sequence). Deletions cut 1 base from V and 2 bases from J, with 9 bases between. The CDR3 covers 14 residues. CDR3 in amino acids: CASSLSHEQETQYF. As DNA, the CDR3 is TGTGCCAGCAGCTTGAGTCACGAGCAAGAGACCCAGTACTTC.

This chain connects TRBV12-5 to TRBJ2-1; 12 positions agree with TRBD2. Germline V gene sequence: CDR1 LGHNT, CDR2 FRNRAP. The CDR3 runs 14 residues. J was trimmed by 8 bases and V by 11 bases; bases with no gene match: 10. This CDR3 is CASATSGSIHEQFF. The CDR3 nucleotides are TGTGCTTCCGCGACTAGCGGGAGTATTCATGAGCAGTTCTTC. Full variable domain (rest looked up from reference TRBV12-5 and TRBJ2-1): DARVTQTPRHKVTEMGQEVTMRCQPILGHNTVFWYRQTMMQGLELLAYFRNRAPLDDSGMPKDRFSAEMPDATLATLKIQPSEPRDSAVYFCASATSGSIHEQFFGPGTRLTVL.

The genes are TRBV15 and TRBJ2-1; D is ambiguous. Germline loops: CDR1 LNHNV, CDR2 YYDKDF (reference sequence). This CDR3 is built from 15 residues. Trimming pared 1 base from V and 5 bases from J, leaving 12 bases between. The DNA of the CDR3 is TGTGCCACCAGCAGAGGCCGAACCTCTGACAATGAGCAGTTCTTC. Its protein product is CATSRGRTSDNEQFF.

This chain joins TRBV4-1 and TRBJ1-4; TRBD1 might be the D (5 bases). The CDR3 runs to 15 residues. The germline CDR1 and CDR2 sequences are MGHRA and YSYEKL. The germline V and J ends were trimmed by 1 base and 2 bases, with 8 bases remaining between them. CDR3 amino acids: CASSQAGRTNEKLFF. CDR3 nucleotides: TGCGCCAGCAGCCAAGCGGGGCGTACTAATGAAAAACTGTTTTTT.

The chain couples TRBV7-6 to TRBJ1-3; TRBD1 agrees at 7 bases. The ends lost 5 bases at V and 0 bases at J; junction bases unmatched: 7. The CDR3 is 16 residues long. Germline-derived CDR1 and CDR2 are SGHVS and FNYEAQ. CDR3 in amino acids: CASSRDSYISGNTIYF. CDR3 bases: TGTGCCAGCAGCCGGGACAGTTATATCTCTGGAAACACCATATATTTT.

The rearrangement uses TRBV3-1 (or the pseudogene TRBV3-2) and TRBJ1-5; the D is unclear. The germline V and J ends were trimmed by 4 bases and 4 bases, with 11 bases remaining between them. This CDR3 is built from 14 residues. CDR1 LGHDT and CDR2 YNNKEL come from the germline V gene (reference sequence). CDR3 nucleotide sequence: TGTGCCAGCAGCCGCGGGAGCGTTAATCAGCCCCAGCATTTT. Translation: CASSRGSVNQPQHF.

The rearrangement links TRBV30 to TRBJ1-5; 8 bases fit TRBD1. CDR3 size: 19 residues. Germline-derived CDR1 and CDR2 are GTSNPN and SVGIG (reference sequence). J lost 0 bases, V lost 0 bases, and 13 bases had no gene match. CDR3 bases: TGTGCCTGGAGTGTTTGGACAGGGCCGCGGCTGAATAGCAATCAGCCCCAGCATTTT. It translates to CAWSVWTGPRLNSNQPQHF.

This rearrangement joins TRBV11-3 to TRBJ2-3, with 7 bases that match TRBD1. The CDR3 runs 15 residues. The ends lost 0 bases at V and 4 bases at J; junction bases unmatched: 4. Germline values: CDR1 SGHNT, CDR2 YENEEA. The CDR3 region is CASSLDPQGADTQYF. As DNA, the CDR3 is TGTGCCAGCAGCTTAGACCCGCAGGGGGCAGATACGCAGTATTTT.

This sequence joins TRBV25-1 and TRBJ2-3; TRBD2 is a possible D gene (5 bases). This CDR3 is 13 amino acids long. Trimming took off 3 bases at V and 4 bases at J, with 8 bases between the two ends. The germline V gene encodes CDR1 MGHDK and CDR2 SYGVNS. The CDR3 loop is CASSERVADTQYF. The CDR3 coding sequence is TGTGCCAGCAGTGAGCGGGTAGCAGATACGCAGTATTTT.

J is TRBJ2-7 and V is TRBV5-1, with D perhaps TRBD1 (5 bases). V was trimmed by 2 bases and J by 5 bases, leaving 14 bases between them. This CDR3 has 14 amino acids. Germline CDR1 reads SGHRS; CDR2 reads YFSETQ. The CDR3 DNA reads TGCGCCAGCAGCTTTCGACAGATTGAGGACGAGCAGTACTTC. Its translation: CASSFRQIEDEQYF.

The rearrangement joins TRBV6-1 to TRBJ1-4; 7 bases align to TRBD1. Germline loops: CDR1 MNHNS, CDR2 SASEGT. J was trimmed by 7 bases and V by 0 bases; bases with no gene match: 14. The CDR3 consists of 18 residues. The chain's CDR3 is CASSEARWTGQDIEKLFF. For the CDR3, the DNA is TGTGCCAGCAGTGAAGCGCGCTGGACAGGCCAGGATATTGAAAAACTGTTTTTT.

The chain has TRBV21-1 and TRBJ2-7; the table's D gene call, TRBD1, was not cross checked with the DNA. TRBV21-1 is a listed pseudogene. CDR3 length: 14 residues. The CDR3 here is CASSKGRTVYEQYF. The DNA for the CDR3 is TGTGCCAGCAGCAAAGGGCGAACAGTCTACGAGCAGTACTTC.

This chain links TRBV4-2 with TRBJ2-1, with a weak D call TRBD1 (5 bases). Germline lookup yields CDR1 LGHNA and CDR2 YNFKEQ. The CDR3 loop spans 19 amino acids. Trimming took 4 bases from V and 5 from J, leaving 27 bases between them. In DNA form, the CDR3 reads TGTGCCAGCAGCCTTTGGGCGCTGGGGCTTCGCGACACGCACAATGAGCAGTTCTTC. Translating gives CASSLWALGLRDTHNEQFF.